The next 5 T cell receptor beta chains were all read from a single sample in a study of CD4 T cells in relation to SARS-CoV-2 and coronaviruses. Their antigens are not known. Generated by immunoSEQ multiplex PCR, the TCRdb table keeps only in-frame clones and is missing some. This table holds some 20,000 clones, 65% to 75% found once. CD4+ T cells from unexposed donors were obtained before the COVID-19 pandemic (2011-2018). After about ten days of culture, CD4+ T cells were isolated. Sequencing used CD4+ T cells from PBMCs, cultured in vitro. These receptors were collected from a human donor in good health.

The V gene is TRBV6-4, the J gene TRBJ2-2; 8 nucleotides line up with TRBD1. V trimming: 2 bases; J trimming: 6 bases; junction bases outside the gene matches: 5. The germline CDR1 and CDR2 sequences are MRHNA and SNTAGT. This CDR3 has 15 residues. The CDR3 spells CASSDPGQGSGELFF. The CDR3 nucleotides read TGTGCCAGCAGTGACCCTGGACAGGGTTCCGGGGAGCTGTTTTTT.

V and J are TRBV25-1 and TRBJ1-5, with 7 nucleotides matching TRBD1. With V trimmed by 6 bases and J by 6 bases, 5 bases remained unmatched. CDR1 and CDR2 (germline): MGHDK, SYGVNS. The CDR3 is 13 amino acids. CDR3 residues: CASRGQDGQPQHF. CDR3 DNA sequence: TGTGCCAGCAGAGGACAGGATGGTCAGCCCCAGCATTTT.

The chain links TRBV29-1 to TRBJ2-5; D might be TRBD1 (6 bases). Trimming pared 7 bases from V and 2 bases from J, leaving 14 bases between. The CDR3 is 13 residues long. CDR1 is SQVTM and CDR2 is ANQGSEA in the germline V gene. The CDR3: CSAERTEQETQYF. The CDR3 nucleotides are TGCAGCGCCGAGCGGACAGAACAAGAGACCCAGTACTTC.

The chain is built from TRBV5-1 and TRBJ1-6, with D maybe TRBD1 (6 bases). The germline V gene has CDR1 SGHRS and CDR2 YFSETQ. The V end lost 0 bases, the J end lost 4 bases, and 14 bases lay between the germline ends. The CDR3 totals 17 residues. CDR3 sequence: CASSLDGDTLYNSPLHF. The CDR3 DNA reads TGCGCCAGCAGCTTGGATGGGGACACGCTGTATAATTCACCCCTCCACTTT.

The chain employs TRBV12-3 or TRBV12-4 and TRBJ1-1; D unresolved. The CDR3 has 13 amino acids. V gave up 7 bases and J gave up 0 bases, with 9 bases separating them. The CDR3 here is CASNGQMNTEAFF. The CDR3 DNA reads as TGTGCCAGCAATGGGCAAATGAACACTGAAGCTTTCTTT.